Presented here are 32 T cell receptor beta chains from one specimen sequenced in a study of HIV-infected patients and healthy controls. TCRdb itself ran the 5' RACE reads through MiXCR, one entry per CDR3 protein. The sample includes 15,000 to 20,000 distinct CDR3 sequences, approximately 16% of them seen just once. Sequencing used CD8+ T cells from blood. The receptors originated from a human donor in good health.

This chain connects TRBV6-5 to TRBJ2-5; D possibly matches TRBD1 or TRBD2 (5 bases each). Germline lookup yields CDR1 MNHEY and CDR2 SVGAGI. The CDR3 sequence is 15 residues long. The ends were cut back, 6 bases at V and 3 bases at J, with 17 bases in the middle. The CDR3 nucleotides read TGTGCCAGCAGCCCCTCGGGACGGCGGGAAGAGACCCAGTACTTC. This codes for CASSPSGRREETQYF.

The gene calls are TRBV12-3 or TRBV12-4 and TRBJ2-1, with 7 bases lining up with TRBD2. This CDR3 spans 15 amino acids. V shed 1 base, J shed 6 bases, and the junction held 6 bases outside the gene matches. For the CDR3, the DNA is TGTGCCAGCAGTTTAGATACGGGAGGAGGCAATGAGCAGTTCTTC. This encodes CASSLDTGGGNEQFF.

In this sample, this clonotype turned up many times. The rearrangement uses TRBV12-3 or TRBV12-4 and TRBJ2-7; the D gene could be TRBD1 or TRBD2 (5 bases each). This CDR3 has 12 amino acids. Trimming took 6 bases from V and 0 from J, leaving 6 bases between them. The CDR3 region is CASRGTSYEQYF. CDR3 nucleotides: TGTGCCAGCAGGGGGACCTCCTACGAGCAGTACTTC.

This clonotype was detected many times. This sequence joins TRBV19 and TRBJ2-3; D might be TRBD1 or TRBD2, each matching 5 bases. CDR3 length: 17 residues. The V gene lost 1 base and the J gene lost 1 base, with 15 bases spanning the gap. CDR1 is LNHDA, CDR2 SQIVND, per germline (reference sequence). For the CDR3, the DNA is TGTGCCAGTAGTATAGGTGCCGGGTTGGGGGGCACAGATACGCAGTATTTT. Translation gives CASSIGAGLGGTDTQYF.

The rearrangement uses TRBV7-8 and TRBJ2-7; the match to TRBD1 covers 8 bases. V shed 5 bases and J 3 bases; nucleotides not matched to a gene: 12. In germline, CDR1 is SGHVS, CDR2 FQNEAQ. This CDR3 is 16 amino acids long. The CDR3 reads CASSTTRDRPIYEQYF. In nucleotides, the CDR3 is TGTGCCAGCAGCACGACCCGGGACAGGCCTATCTACGAGCAGTACTTC. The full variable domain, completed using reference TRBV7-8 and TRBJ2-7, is GAGVSQSPRYKVAKRGQDVALRCDPISGHVSLFWYQQALGQGPEFLTYFQNEAQLDKSGLPSDRFFAERPEGSVSTLKIQRTQQEDSAVYLCASSTTRDRPIYEQYFGPGTRLTVT.

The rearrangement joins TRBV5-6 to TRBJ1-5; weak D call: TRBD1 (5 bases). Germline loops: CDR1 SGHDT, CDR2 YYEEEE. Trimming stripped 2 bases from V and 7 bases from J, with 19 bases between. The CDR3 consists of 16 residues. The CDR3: CASSLGHSGRIQPQHF. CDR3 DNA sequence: TGTGCCAGCAGCTTAGGACACTCTGGGAGGATACAGCCCCAGCATTTT. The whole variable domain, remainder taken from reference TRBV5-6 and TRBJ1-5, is DAGVTQSPTHLIKTRGQQVTLRCSPKSGHDTVSWYQQALGQGPQFIFQYYEEEERQRGNFPDRFSGHQFPNYSSELNVNALLLGDSALYLCASSLGHSGRIQPQHFGDGTRLSIL.

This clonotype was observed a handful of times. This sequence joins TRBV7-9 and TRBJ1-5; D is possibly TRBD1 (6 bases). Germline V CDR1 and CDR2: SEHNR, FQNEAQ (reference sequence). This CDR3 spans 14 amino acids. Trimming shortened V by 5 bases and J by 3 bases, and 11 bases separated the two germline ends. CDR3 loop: CASSDGQLNQPQHF. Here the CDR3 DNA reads TGTGCCAGCAGCGACGGACAGCTCAATCAGCCCCAGCATTTT.

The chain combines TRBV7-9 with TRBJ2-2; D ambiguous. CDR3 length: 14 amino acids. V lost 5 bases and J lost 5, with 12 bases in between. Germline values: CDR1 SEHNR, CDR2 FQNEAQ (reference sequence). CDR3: CASSPSGWTGELFF. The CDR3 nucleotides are TGTGCCAGCAGCCCATCAGGTTGGACCGGGGAGCTGTTTTTT.

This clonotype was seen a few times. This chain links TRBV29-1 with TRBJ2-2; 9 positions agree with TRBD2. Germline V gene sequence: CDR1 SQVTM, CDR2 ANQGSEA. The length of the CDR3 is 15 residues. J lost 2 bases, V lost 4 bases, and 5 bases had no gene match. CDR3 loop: CSVVPSGTNTGELFF. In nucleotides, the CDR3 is TGCAGCGTTGTCCCTAGCGGGACAAACACCGGGGAGCTGTTTTTT.

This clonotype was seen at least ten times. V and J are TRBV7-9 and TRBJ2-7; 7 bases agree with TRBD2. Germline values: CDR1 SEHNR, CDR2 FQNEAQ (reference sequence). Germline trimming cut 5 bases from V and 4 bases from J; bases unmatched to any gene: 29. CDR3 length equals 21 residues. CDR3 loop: CASSPLVVGEGVRGGMYEQYF. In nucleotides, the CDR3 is TGTGCCAGCAGCCCCCTGGTGGTGGGGGAGGGAGTGCGAGGTGGGATGTACGAGCAGTACTTC.

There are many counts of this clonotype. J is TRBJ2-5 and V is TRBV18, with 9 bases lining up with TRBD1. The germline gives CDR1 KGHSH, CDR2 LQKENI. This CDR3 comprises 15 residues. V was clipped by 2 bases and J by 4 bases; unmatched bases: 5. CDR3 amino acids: CASSPRTGAGETQYF. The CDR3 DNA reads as TGTGCCAGCTCACCAAGGACAGGGGCCGGAGAGACCCAGTACTTC.

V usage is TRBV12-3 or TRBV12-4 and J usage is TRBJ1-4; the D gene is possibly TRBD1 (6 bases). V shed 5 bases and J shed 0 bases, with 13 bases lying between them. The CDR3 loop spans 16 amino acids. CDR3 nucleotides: TGTGCCAGCAGTCCCCAGGAGGGGGCAACTAATGAAAAACTGTTTTTT. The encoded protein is CASSPQEGATNEKLFF.

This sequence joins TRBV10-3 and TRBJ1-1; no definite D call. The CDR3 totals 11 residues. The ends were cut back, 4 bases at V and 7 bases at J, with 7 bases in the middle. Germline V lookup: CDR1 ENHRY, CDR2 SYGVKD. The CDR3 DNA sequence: TGTGCCATCAGTGGGGAGGATGAAGCTTTCTTT. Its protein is CAISGEDEAFF.

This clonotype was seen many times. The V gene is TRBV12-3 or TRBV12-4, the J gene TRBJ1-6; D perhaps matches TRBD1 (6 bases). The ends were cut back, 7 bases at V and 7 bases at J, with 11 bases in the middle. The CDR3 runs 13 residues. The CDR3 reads CASMGAENSPLHF. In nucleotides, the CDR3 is TGTGCCAGCATGGGGGCTGAGAATTCACCCCTCCACTTT.

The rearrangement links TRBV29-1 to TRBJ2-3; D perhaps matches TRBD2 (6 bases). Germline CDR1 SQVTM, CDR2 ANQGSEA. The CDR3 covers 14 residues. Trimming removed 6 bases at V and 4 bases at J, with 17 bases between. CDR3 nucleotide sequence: TGCAGCGTGATGTATTTAACGGGGGCAGATACGCAGTATTTT. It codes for CSVMYLTGADTQYF.

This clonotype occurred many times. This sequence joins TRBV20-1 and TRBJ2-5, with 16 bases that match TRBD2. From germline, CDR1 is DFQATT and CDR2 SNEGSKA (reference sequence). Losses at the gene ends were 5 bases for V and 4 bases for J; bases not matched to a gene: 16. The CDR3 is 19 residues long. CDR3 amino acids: CSAPRQGGLAGGPSETQYF. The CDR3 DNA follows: TGCAGTGCTCCTCGACAGGGGGGACTAGCGGGAGGGCCCTCAGAGACCCAGTACTTC.

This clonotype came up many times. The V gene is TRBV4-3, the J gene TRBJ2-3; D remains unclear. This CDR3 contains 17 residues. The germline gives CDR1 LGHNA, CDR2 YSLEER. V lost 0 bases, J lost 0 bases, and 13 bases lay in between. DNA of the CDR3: TGCGCCAGCAGCCAAGATTTTTATTCCGTGAGCACAGATACGCAGTATTTT. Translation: CASSQDFYSVSTDTQYF.

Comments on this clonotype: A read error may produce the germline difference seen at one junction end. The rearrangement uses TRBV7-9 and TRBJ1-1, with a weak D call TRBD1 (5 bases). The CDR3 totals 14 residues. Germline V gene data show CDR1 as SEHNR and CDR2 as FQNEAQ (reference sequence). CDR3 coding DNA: TGTGCCAGCAGGTTCGGGACCCCGAACGCTGAAGCTTTCTTT. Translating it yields CASRFGTPNAEAFF. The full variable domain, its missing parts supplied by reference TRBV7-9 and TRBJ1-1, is DTGVSQNPRHKITKRGQNVTFRCDPISEHNRLYWYRQTLGQGPEFLTYFQNEAQLEKSRLLSDRFSAERPKGSFSTLEIQRTEQGDSAMYLCASRFGTPNAEAFFGQGTRLTVV.

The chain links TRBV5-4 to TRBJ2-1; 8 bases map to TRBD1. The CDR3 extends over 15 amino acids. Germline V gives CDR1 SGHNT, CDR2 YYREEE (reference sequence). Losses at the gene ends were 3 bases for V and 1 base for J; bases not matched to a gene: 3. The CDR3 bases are TGTGCCAGCAGCTACGGACAGGGTTCCTACAATGAGCAGTTCTTC. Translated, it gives CASSYGQGSYNEQFF.

CDR3: CASSQDLGDTSTDTQYF. In DNA form, the CDR3 reads TGCGCCAGCAGCCAAGATCTCGGGGATACTAGCACAGATACGCAGTATTTT. The chain is built from TRBV4-3 and TRBJ2-3; perhaps TRBD2 as D (5 bases). This CDR3 is built from 17 residues. V was shortened by 0 bases and J by 0 bases, with 13 bases between the two germline ends. Germline loops: CDR1 LGHNA, CDR2 YSLEER.

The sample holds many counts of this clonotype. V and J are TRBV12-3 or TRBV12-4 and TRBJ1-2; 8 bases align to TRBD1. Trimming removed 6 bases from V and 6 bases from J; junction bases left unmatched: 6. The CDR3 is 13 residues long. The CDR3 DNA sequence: TGTGCCAGCAGCATAGACAGGGGCCATGGCTACACCTTC. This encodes CASSIDRGHGYTF.

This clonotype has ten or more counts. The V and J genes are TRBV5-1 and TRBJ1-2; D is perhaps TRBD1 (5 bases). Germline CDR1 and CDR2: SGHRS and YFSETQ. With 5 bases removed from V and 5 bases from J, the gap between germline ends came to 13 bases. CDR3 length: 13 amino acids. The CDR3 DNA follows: TGCGCCAGCAGACCAGGGTTCTTATATGGCTACACCTTC. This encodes CASRPGFLYGYTF.

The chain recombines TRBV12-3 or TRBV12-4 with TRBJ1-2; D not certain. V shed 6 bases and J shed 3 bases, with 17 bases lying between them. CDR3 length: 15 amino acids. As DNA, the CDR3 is TGTGCCAGCAGCCCCTCGACTTCCTATTACTATGGCTACACCTTC. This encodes CASSPSTSYYYGYTF.

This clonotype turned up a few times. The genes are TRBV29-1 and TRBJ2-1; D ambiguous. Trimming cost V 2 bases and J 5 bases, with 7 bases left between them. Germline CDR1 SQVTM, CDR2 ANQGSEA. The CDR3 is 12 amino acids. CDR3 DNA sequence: TGCAGCGTTGAACAGAGACACAATGAGCAGTTCTTC. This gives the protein CSVEQRHNEQFF.

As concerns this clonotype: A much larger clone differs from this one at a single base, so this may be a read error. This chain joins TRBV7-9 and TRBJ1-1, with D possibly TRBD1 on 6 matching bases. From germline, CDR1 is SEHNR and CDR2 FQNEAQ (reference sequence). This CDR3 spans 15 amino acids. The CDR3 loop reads CASSPPLTGSTEASF. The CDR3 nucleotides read TGTGCCAGCAGCCCTCCTCTCACAGGGAGCACTGAAGCTTCCTTT.

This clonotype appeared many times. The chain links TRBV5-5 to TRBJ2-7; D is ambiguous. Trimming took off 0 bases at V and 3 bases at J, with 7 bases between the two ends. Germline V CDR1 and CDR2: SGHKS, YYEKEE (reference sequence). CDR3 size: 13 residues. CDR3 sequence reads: CASSLVGSYEQYF. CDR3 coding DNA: TGTGCCAGCAGCTTGGTGGGCAGCTACGAGCAGTACTTC.

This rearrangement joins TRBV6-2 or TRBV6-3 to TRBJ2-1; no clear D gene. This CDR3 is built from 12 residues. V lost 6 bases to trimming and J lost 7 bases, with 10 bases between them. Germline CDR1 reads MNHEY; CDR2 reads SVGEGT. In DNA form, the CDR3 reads TGTGCCAGCAGCTCCCTTAGTAATGAGCAGTTCTTC. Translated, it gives CASSSLSNEQFF.

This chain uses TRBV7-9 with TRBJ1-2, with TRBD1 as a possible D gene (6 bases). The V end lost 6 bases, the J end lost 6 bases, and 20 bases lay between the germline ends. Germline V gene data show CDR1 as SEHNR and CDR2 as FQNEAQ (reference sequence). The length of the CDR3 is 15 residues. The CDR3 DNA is TGTGCCAGCAGGGAGGACAGAAACTCAAGGGATGGCTACACCTTC. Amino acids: CASREDRNSRDGYTF.

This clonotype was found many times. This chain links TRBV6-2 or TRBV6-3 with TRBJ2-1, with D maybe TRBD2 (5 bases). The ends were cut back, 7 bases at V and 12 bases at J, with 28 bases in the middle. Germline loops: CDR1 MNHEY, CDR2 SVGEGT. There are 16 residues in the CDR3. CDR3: CASTQVVGSGGLRQFF. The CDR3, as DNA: TGTGCCAGCACCCAAGTGGTGGGGTCCGGAGGTCTTAGGCAGTTCTTC.

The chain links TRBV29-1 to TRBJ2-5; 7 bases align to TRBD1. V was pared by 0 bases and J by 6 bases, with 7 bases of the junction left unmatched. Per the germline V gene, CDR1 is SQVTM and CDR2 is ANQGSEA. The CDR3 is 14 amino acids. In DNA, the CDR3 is TGCAGCGTTGAAGACGTCACAGGGGTACAGACCCAGTACTTC. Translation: CSVEDVTGVQTQYF.

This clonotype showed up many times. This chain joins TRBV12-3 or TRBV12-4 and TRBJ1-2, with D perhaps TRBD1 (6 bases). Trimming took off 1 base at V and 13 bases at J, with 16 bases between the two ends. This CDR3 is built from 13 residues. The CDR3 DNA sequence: TGTGCCAGCAGTTTAGACAGTCGAGGGGGACTCACCTTC. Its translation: CASSLDSRGGLTF.

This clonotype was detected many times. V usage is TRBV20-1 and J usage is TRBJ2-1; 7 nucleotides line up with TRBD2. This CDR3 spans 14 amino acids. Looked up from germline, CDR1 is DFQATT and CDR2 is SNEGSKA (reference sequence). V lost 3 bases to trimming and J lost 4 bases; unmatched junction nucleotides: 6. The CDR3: CSARLPSGYNEQFF. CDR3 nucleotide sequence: TGCAGTGCTAGGTTGCCTAGCGGTTACAATGAGCAGTTCTTC.